This TCR beta chain was sequenced for a study of T cell repertoires and leukemia-associated antigens. In the study overall: Samples yielded 3.3 to 5.0 million effective reads each, approximately 16 million overall.

This clonotype was recorded at least ten times. No antigen is known for it. Without fetal bovine serum, CD3+ T cells were rested overnight. Via MiXCR, TCRdb re-called the 5' RACE reads, giving one row per CDR3 protein. Found here are about 11,000 distinct CDR3 sequences, approximately 43% of them singletons; the top ten hold roughly 29%. Findings and caveats of the study: Vbeta, Jbeta, VDJ rearrangement and unique CDR3 counts did not differ significantly across four groups. Whether expanded clones are antigen-specific and functional remains untested.

The germline gives CDR1 LNHDA, CDR2 SQIVND (reference sequence). CDR3 size: 12 residues. The V end lost 8 bases, the J end lost 4 bases, and 11 bases lay between the germline ends. Sequencing was carried out using CD3+ T cells sorted from blood and cultured. This receptor was taken from a female donor in good health. The chain couples TRBV19 to TRBJ1-1; possible D gene TRBD1, 5 bases. CDR3 residues: CASFQGSTEAFF. In DNA, the CDR3 is TGTGCCAGTTTCCAGGGTTCCACTGAAGCTTTCTTT.